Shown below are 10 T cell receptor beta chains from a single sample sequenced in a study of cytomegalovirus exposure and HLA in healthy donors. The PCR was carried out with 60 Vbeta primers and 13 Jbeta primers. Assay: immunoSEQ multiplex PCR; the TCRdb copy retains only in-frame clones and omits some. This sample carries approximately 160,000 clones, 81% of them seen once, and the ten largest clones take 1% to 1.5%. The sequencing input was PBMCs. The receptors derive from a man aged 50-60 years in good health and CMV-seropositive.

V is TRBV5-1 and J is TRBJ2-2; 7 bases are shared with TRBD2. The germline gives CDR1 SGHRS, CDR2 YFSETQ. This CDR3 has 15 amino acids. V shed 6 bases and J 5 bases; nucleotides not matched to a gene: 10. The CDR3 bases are TGCGCCAGCATTCGAGGGGAGGGGAGTACCGGGGAGCTGTTTTTT. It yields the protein CASIRGEGSTGELFF. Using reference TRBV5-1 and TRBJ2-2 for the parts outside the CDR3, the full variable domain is KAGVTQTPRYLIKTRGQQVTLSCSPISGHRSVSWYQQTPGQGLQFLFEYFSETQRNKGNFPGRFSGRQFSNSRSEMNVSTLELGDSALYLCASIRGEGSTGELFFGEGSRLTVL.

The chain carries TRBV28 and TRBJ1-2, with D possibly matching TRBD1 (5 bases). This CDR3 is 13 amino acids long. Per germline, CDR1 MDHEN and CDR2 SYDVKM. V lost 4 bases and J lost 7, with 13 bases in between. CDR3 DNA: TGTGCCAGCAGTTACACCGACAGCTCTGGCTACACCTTC. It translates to CASSYTDSSGYTF.

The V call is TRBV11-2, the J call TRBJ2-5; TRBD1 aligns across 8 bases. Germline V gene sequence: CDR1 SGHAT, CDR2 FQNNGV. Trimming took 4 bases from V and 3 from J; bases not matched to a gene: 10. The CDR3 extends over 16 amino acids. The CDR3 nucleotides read TGTGCCAGCAGCTCTTACGGAGGACAGGGTAAAGAGACCCAGTACTTC. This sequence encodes CASSSYGGQGKETQYF.

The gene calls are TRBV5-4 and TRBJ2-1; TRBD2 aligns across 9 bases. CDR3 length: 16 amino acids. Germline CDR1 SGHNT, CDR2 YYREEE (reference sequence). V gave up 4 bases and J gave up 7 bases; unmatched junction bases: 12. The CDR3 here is CASSQSLAGASNEQFF. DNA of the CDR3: TGTGCCAGCAGCCAATCTTTAGCGGGGGCCTCGAATGAGCAGTTCTTC.

This chain's CDR3 is CASSRDRNTEAFF. The DNA for the CDR3 is TGTGCCAGCAGCCGCGACAGGAACACTGAAGCTTTCTTT. V gene TRBV7-3 combines with J gene TRBJ1-1; D possibly corresponds to TRBD1 (5 bases). Germline CDR1 SGHTA, CDR2 FQGTGA. The V and J ends lost 5 bases and 1 base respectively, with 8 bases between them. The CDR3 extends over 13 amino acids.

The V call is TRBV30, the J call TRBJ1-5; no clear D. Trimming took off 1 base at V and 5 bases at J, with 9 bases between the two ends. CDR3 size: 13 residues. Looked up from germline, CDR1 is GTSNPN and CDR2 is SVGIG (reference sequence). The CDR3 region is CAWSEQLDQPQHF. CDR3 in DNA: TGTGCCTGGAGTGAACAGCTTGATCAGCCCCAGCATTTT. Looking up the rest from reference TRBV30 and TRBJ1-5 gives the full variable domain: SQTIHQWPATLVQPVGSPLSLECTVEGTSNPNLYWYRQAAGRGLQLLFYSVGIGQISSEVPQNLSASRPQDRQFILSSKKLLLSDSGFYLCAWSEQLDQPQHFGDGTRLSIL.

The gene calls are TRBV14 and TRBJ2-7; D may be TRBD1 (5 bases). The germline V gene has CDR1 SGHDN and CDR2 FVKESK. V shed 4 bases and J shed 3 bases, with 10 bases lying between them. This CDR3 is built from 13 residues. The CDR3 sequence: CASSRGHNYEQYF. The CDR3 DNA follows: TGTGCCAGCAGCCGAGGACACAACTACGAGCAGTACTTC.

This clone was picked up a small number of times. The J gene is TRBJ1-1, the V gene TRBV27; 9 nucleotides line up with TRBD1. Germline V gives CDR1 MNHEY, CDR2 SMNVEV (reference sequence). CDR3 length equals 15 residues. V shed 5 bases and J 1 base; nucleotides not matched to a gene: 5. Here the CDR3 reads CASSQDRGGNTEAFF. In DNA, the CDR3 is TGTGCCAGCAGTCAGGACAGGGGAGGGAACACTGAAGCTTTCTTT.

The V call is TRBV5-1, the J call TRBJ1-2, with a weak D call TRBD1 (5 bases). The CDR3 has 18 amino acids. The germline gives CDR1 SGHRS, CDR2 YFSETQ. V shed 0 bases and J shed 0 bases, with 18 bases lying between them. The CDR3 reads CASSLGQNPALANYGYTF. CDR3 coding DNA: TGCGCCAGCAGCTTGGGACAGAACCCGGCTTTAGCTAACTATGGCTACACCTTC. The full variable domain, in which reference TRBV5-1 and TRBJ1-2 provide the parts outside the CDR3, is KAGVTQTPRYLIKTRGQQVTLSCSPISGHRSVSWYQQTPGQGLQFLFEYFSETQRNKGNFPGRFSGRQFSNSRSEMNVSTLELGDSALYLCASSLGQNPALANYGYTFGSGTRLTVV.

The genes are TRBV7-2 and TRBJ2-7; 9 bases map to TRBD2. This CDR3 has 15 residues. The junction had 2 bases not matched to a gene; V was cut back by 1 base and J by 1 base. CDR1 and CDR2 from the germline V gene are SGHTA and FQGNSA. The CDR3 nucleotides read TGTGCCAGCAGCTTAGGACTAGCGGAGTCCTACGAGCAGTACTTC. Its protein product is CASSLGLAESYEQYF.